This TCR beta chain derives from a study of blood T cell repertoires in COVID-19. About the research overall: Italy, Spain and the United States were the sources of the convalescent and acute COVID-19 samples. Sources were T cells, B-cell-depleted T cells, or PBMCs; the material itself was cDNA or gDNA.

In the authors' methods: By means of reference gene primer amplification, nucleated cell counts were estimated. Generated by immunoSEQ multiplex PCR, the TCRdb table keeps only in-frame clones and is missing some. V and J calls and clone size are those listed in that table; D and trimming were worked out from the DNA. The data contain about 88,000 clones, about 88% of them singletons. Specimen: peripheral blood. This TCR was sampled from a woman of 80 years or more with acute or convalescent COVID-19.

Here the CDR3 reads CASSPTGVGLFEKLFF. The CDR3 bases are TGCGCCAGCAGCCCGACAGGGGTCGGGCTGTTTGAAAAACTGTTTTTT. The rearrangement links TRBV5-1 to TRBJ1-4; 8 bases are shared with TRBD1. This CDR3 contains 16 residues. The V segment lost 4 bases and the J segment 7 bases; nucleotides outside the gene matches: 12. The germline V gene encodes CDR1 SGHRS and CDR2 YFSETQ.